The 16 T cell receptor beta chains listed next were all sequenced from one sample in a study of CD8 T cells in ankylosing spondylitis. Each CDR3 protein is one row after TCRdb ran MiXCR on the 5' RACE reads. The data contain about 220,000 distinct CDR3 sequences, roughly 24% of them singletons. Sequencing was carried out using blood, either unsorted or a sorted T cell fraction (not recorded which). These receptors were taken from a male donor with ankylosing spondylitis or in good health (not recorded which).

This clonotype was observed many times. This chain links TRBV5-1 with TRBJ2-7; D possibly corresponds to TRBD1 (5 bases). CDR3 length: 16 amino acids. V was cut by 0 bases and J by 0 bases, with 13 bases left in between. Germline values: CDR1 SGHRS, CDR2 YFSETQ. The CDR3 DNA reads as TGCGCCAGCAGCTTGGCGGCCCGACAGAGCTCCTACGAGCAGTACTTC. Amino acids: CASSLAARQSSYEQYF.

This clonotype was seen ten or more times. This chain's CDR3 is CSAGQQETQYF. In nucleotides, the CDR3 is TGCAGCGCGGGACAACAAGAGACCCAGTACTTC. The chain recombines TRBV29-1 with TRBJ2-5; TRBD1 is a possible D gene (6 bases). This CDR3 spans 11 amino acids. The V gene lost 7 bases and the J gene lost 2 bases, with 8 bases spanning the gap. The germline V gene encodes CDR1 SQVTM and CDR2 ANQGSEA.

In its sample, this clonotype was seen a few times. The rearrangement links TRBV2 to TRBJ2-1; TRBD1 is a possible D gene (5 bases). Looked up from germline, CDR1 is SNHLY and CDR2 is FYNNEI. V lost 8 bases to trimming and J lost 9 bases, with 32 bases between them. The CDR3 loop spans 18 amino acids. CDR3 sequence reads: CASGLSRRWTQGGSEQFF. CDR3 sequence (DNA): TGTGCCAGCGGCCTGTCGCGGAGATGGACCCAGGGTGGCAGTGAGCAGTTCTTC.

This clonotype was counted at least ten times. The gene calls are TRBV29-1 and TRBJ2-1, with 13 bases fitting TRBD2. Germline trimming cut 6 bases from V and 8 bases from J; bases unmatched to any gene: 10. Per germline, CDR1 SQVTM and CDR2 ANQGSEA. There are 15 residues in the CDR3. CDR3 sequence: CSVARTSGRSDEQFF. CDR3 in DNA: TGCAGCGTAGCTCGGACTAGCGGGAGATCGGATGAGCAGTTCTTC.

This chain joins TRBV19 and TRBJ1-5; D uncertain. Germline V gene sequence: CDR1 LNHDA, CDR2 SQIVND (reference sequence). Trimming removed 0 bases from V and 6 bases from J, with 18 bases in between. This CDR3 spans 17 amino acids. CDR3 amino acids: CASSIDVSSPSSQPQHF. Here the CDR3 DNA reads TGTGCCAGTAGTATAGATGTAAGCAGTCCAAGTAGTCAGCCCCAGCATTTT.

This chain links TRBV9 with TRBJ1-2; D is unresolved. CDR1 is SGDLS, CDR2 YYNGEE, per germline. V lost 0 bases and J 4 bases, leaving 13 bases between the germline ends. This CDR3 has 15 residues. The CDR3 spells CASSVGGEGVYGYTF. CDR3 in DNA: TGTGCCAGCAGCGTAGGGGGAGAGGGTGTCTATGGCTACACCTTC.

The gene calls are TRBV6-1 and TRBJ1-5, with 7 nucleotides matching TRBD1. The germline gives CDR1 MNHNS, CDR2 SASEGT. Trimming at V came to 5 bases and at J to 6 bases, leaving 7 bases not matched to a gene. The CDR3 is 14 residues long. The CDR3 sequence: CASSLQQGTQPQHF. The DNA for the CDR3 is TGTGCCAGCAGTCTTCAACAGGGGACTCAGCCCCAGCATTTT.

There are many counts of this clonotype. The chain joins TRBV5-1 to TRBJ2-7; 11 nucleotides align to TRBD2. CDR3 length equals 16 residues. The germline gives CDR1 SGHRS, CDR2 YFSETQ. The J segment lost 0 bases and the V segment lost 4 bases, leaving 6 bases of the junction unmatched. In DNA, the CDR3 is TGCGCCAGCAGCAAACTAGCGGGAGCGATCTCCTACGAGCAGTACTTC. Its translation: CASSKLAGAISYEQYF. Supplemented by reference TRBV5-1 and TRBJ2-7, the full variable domain reads KAGVTQTPRYLIKTRGQQVTLSCSPISGHRSVSWYQQTPGQGLQFLFEYFSETQRNKGNFPGRFSGRQFSNSRSEMNVSTLELGDSALYLCASSKLAGAISYEQYFGPGTRLTVT.

This clonotype has ten or more counts. The chain combines TRBV20-1 with TRBJ1-2, with D possibly matching TRBD1 (6 bases). The V and J ends lost 1 base and 7 bases respectively, with 13 bases between them. CDR3 length equals 13 residues. The germline V gene has CDR1 DFQATT and CDR2 SNEGSKA (reference sequence). CDR3 region: CSARGTGMAGYTF. The CDR3 DNA follows: TGCAGTGCTAGAGGCACAGGGATGGCTGGCTACACCTTC.

This clonotype was detected many times. CDR3 protein: CASSRAGETQYF. CDR3 DNA sequence: TGTGCCAGCAGTAGGGCAGGAGAGACCCAGTACTTC. This chain uses TRBV6-6 with TRBJ2-5, with D uncertain. The V and J ends lost 5 bases and 4 bases respectively, with 8 bases between them. Germline values: CDR1 MNHNY, CDR2 SVGAGI (reference sequence). CDR3 length: 12 residues.

The J gene is TRBJ2-1, the V gene TRBV7-2, with TRBD2 matching 7 bases. Germline CDR1 reads SGHTA; CDR2 reads FQGNSA. Trimming removed 8 bases from V and 10 bases from J; junction bases left unmatched: 20. The CDR3 sequence is 16 residues long. Here the CDR3 DNA reads TGTGCCAGCGCACCACAAGTAACGAGCAGCGGGACCGAGCAGTTCTTC. Translated, it gives CASAPQVTSSGTEQFF.

This clonotype was counted many times. The rearrangement links TRBV20-1 to TRBJ1-2; 10 bases agree with TRBD1. Germline V lookup: CDR1 DFQATT, CDR2 SNEGSKA (reference sequence). The CDR3 has 15 amino acids. With 5 bases clipped from V and 9 bases from J, the junction kept 15 bases outside the gene matches. This CDR3 reads CSAGGGPGQGSRYTF. In DNA form, the CDR3 reads TGCAGTGCTGGAGGGGGTCCGGGACAGGGGTCGCGCTACACCTTC.

This clonotype came up many times. The chain joins TRBV18 to TRBJ1-1; possibly TRBD1 for D (5 bases). V gave up 2 bases and J gave up 11 bases, with 18 bases separating them. CDR1 is KGHSH and CDR2 is LQKENI in the germline V gene. This CDR3 contains 14 residues. CDR3 protein: CASSPGRDLPLAFF. The CDR3 DNA reads TGTGCCAGCTCACCAGGCAGGGACTTGCCGTTGGCTTTCTTT.

Many counts were recorded for this clonotype. Mismatch with germline at one junction end may stem from a read error. This chain links TRBV6-1 with TRBJ1-5, with D maybe TRBD1 (6 bases). Looked up from germline, CDR1 is MNHNS and CDR2 is SASEGT. The CDR3 has 12 residues. The CDR3 DNA follows: TGTGCCAGCAGTGAAATGACGGGGGCTGGGTATTTT. Protein product: CASSEMTGAGYF.

This clonotype was seen many times. The rearrangement joins TRBV7-2 to TRBJ2-7; D is perhaps TRBD1 (7 bases). Per the germline V gene, CDR1 is SGHTA and CDR2 is FQGNSA. Trimming took 2 bases from V and 0 from J, leaving 17 bases between them. CDR3 length: 17 amino acids. The CDR3 nucleotides read TGTGCCAGCAGCTTAAGGGGGCGGGACACGAGCTCCTACGAGCAGTACTTC. Encoded protein: CASSLRGRDTSSYEQYF.

This clonotype was seen more than once but under ten times. The rearrangement links TRBV20-1 to TRBJ2-7; possibly TRBD1 for D (6 bases). The V gene lost 6 bases and the J gene lost 6 bases, with 24 bases spanning the gap. Germline V CDR1 and CDR2: DFQATT, SNEGSKA (reference sequence). This CDR3 region has 15 residues. The CDR3 coding sequence is TGCAGTGCACATTCAGCCCCGGTGGGGGCGGGCGAGCAGTACTTC. The encoded protein is CSAHSAPVGAGEQYF.